One sample yielded the 7 T cell receptor beta chains listed below, sequenced in a study of PD-1 blockade in classical Hodgkin lymphoma. The assay was immunoSEQ multiplex PCR, and TCRdb's table has in-frame clones only and misses some. The sample comprises 40,000 to 65,000 clones, 86% of which are singletons, and approximately 7% rests with the top ten. The time point here: cycle 4 day 1 (C4D1), after 6 weeks of nivolumab. All the patients suffered relapse after autologous stem cell transplantation, and brentuximab vedotin exposure differed. Sample: peripheral blood mononuclear cells (PBMCs), taken before the fourth cycle of nivolumab. The source is a human donor with classical Hodgkin lymphoma.

This rearrangement joins TRBV28 to TRBJ1-3, with 7 positions matching TRBD1. CDR1 is MDHEN, CDR2 SYDVKM, per germline. This CDR3 has 14 amino acids. V lost 3 bases, J lost 4 bases, and 3 bases stayed unmatched. In DNA, the CDR3 is TGTGCCAGCAGTTTCTCGACAGGGGGAAACACCATATATTTT. The encoded protein is CASSFSTGGNTIYF.

The rearrangement uses TRBV27 and TRBJ1-2; 7 bases are a match to TRBD1. The CDR3 spans 13 residues. The junction had 4 bases not matched to a gene; V was cut back by 6 bases and J by 3 bases. Germline V gives CDR1 MNHEY, CDR2 SMNVEV (reference sequence). The CDR3 region has the DNA TGTGCCAGCAGACTAACAGGGGACTATGGCTACACCTTC. It specifies CASRLTGDYGYTF.

In its sample, this clone was seen a few times. The gene calls are TRBV29-1 and TRBJ2-7; D is undetermined. Germline CDR1 and CDR2: SQVTM and ANQGSEA. This CDR3 comprises 15 residues. V lost 4 bases and J lost 0, with 16 bases in between. CDR3 DNA sequence: TGCAGCGTTGCCTTTGACCCGGGCCTCTCCTACGAGCAGTACTTC. Translation: CSVAFDPGLSYEQYF.

CDR3 coding DNA: TGCGCCAGCAGCTCTACACAGGGACTAGCGGCCTACGAGCAGTACTTC. As protein: CASSSTQGLAAYEQYF. The genes are TRBV5-1 and TRBJ2-7, with 11 bases that match TRBD2. This CDR3 comprises 16 residues. CDR1 and CDR2 (germline): SGHRS, YFSETQ. With 3 bases clipped from V and 2 bases from J, the junction kept 7 bases outside the gene matches.

This clone was picked up a small number of times. The rearrangement links TRBV27 to TRBJ2-7, with TRBD2 matching over 7 bases. The CDR3 contains 14 residues. V shed 4 bases and J 4 bases; nucleotides not matched to a gene: 7. Germline CDR1 reads MNHEY; CDR2 reads SMNVEV (reference sequence). The CDR3 bases are TGTGCCAGCAGTTCTTGGTCTAGCGGATACGAGCAGTACTTC. Its translation: CASSSWSSGYEQYF.

The chain recombines TRBV19 with TRBJ2-3; possible D gene TRBD1, 6 bases. The CDR3 loop spans 15 amino acids. Germline V lookup: CDR1 LNHDA, CDR2 SQIVND (reference sequence). Deletions cut 3 bases from V and 0 bases from J, with 10 bases between. CDR3 DNA: TGTGCCAGTAGTATGTCAGGGGCTAGCACAGATACGCAGTATTTT. This encodes CASSMSGASTDTQYF. The variable domain in full, with the rest retrieved from reference TRBV19 and TRBJ2-3, is DGGITQSPKYLFRKEGQNVTLSCEQNLNHDAMYWYRQDPGQGLRLIYYSQIVNDFQKGDIAEGYSVSREKKESFPLTVTSAQKNPTAFYLCASSMSGASTDTQYFGPGTRLTVL.

This clone was detected a few times. This CDR3 reads CASSLAGGALETQYF. The CDR3 DNA sequence: TGTGCCAGCAGCTTAGCGGGAGGAGCACTGGAGACCCAGTACTTC. The chain carries TRBV7-3 and TRBJ2-5; TRBD2 agrees at 8 bases. Germline V gene sequence: CDR1 SGHTA, CDR2 FQGTGA. This CDR3 region has 15 residues. V shed 2 bases and J 5 bases; nucleotides not matched to a gene: 7.